The present entry profiles one T cell receptor (beta chain) with its context. Its antigen is currently unknown. In germline, CDR1 is SGHRS, CDR2 YFSETQ. The CDR3 covers 15 residues. The V gene end was trimmed by 3 bases and the J gene end by 7 bases; junction bases not matched to a gene: 9. This specimen belongs to a study of OX40 agonist ivuxolimab in advanced cancers. On the study more broadly: The patients received agonistic anti-OX40 (CD134) antibody ivuxolimab. Patients were dosed intravenously with ivuxolimab at 0.01 to 10 mg/kg every 2 weeks. Findings and limits, study-wide: Averaging showed that CD8+ T cells had more expanded clones than CD4+ did.

The protocol was immunoSEQ multiplex PCR, while the TCRdb copy is restricted to in-frame clones and leaves out a portion. Here the sample spans 60,000 to 80,000 clones, roughly 81% being singletons. Here the sequenced sample was CD4+ or CD8+ T cells sorted from blood, taken in a trial of the OX40 agonist ivuxolimab. The source is an adult with an advanced solid tumor such as melanoma, head and neck, liver or kidney cancer. J is TRBJ2-2 and V is TRBV5-1, with TRBD1 matching over 7 bases. The CDR3 sequence is CASSWETGAGGELFF. As DNA, the CDR3 is TGCGCCAGCAGCTGGGAAACAGGGGCTGGCGGGGAGCTGTTTTTT.